These T cell receptor beta chains were read from a single sample in a study of blood T cell repertoires in COVID-19. The repertoire was sequenced with immunoSEQ multiplex PCR; TCRdb's copy has only in-frame clones and lacks some. This table holds approximately 310,000 clones, 85% found once. Specimen: PBMCs or T cells enriched from blood (not recorded which). These receptors were obtained from a woman under 40 who had been exposed to COVID-19. Each CDR3 is given with its conserved first and last residue. The D gene is left open where the match is weak. Size is stated for part of the rows, as once, few or many counts, or as a class when the clone is expanded.

abundance: -; d_gene: -; v_gene: TRBV4-1; j_gene: TRBJ1-6; len: 16; CDR3aa: CASSQDFGVWNSPLHF; CDR3nt: TGCGCCAGCAGCCAAGATTTCGGGGTCTGGAATTCACCCCTCCACTTT
abundance: -; d_gene: TRBD1; v_gene: TRBV19; j_gene: TRBJ1-5; len: 17; CDR3aa: CASSTRDRGGSNQPQHF; CDR3nt: TGTGCCAGTAGTACCCGGGACAGGGGCGGTAGCAATCAGCCCCAGCATTTT
abundance: -; d_gene: -; v_gene: TRBV7-9; j_gene: TRBJ2-7; len: 13; CDR3aa: CASSFPGSPEQYF; CDR3nt: TGTGCCAGCAGCTTTCCAGGGTCCCCCGAGCAGTACTTC
abundance: -; d_gene: TRBD1; v_gene: TRBV5-1; j_gene: TRBJ1-3; len: 18; CDR3aa: CASSFQGASSSSGNTIYF; CDR3nt: TGCGCCAGCAGCTTTCAGGGGGCCTCATCAAGCTCTGGAAACACCATATATTTT
abundance: -; d_gene: -; v_gene: TRBV28; j_gene: TRBJ1-5; len: 15; CDR3aa: CASSGLRHINQPQHF; CDR3nt: TGTGCCAGCAGTGGCCTGCGGCACATAAATCAGCCCCAGCATTTT
abundance: -; d_gene: TRBD2; v_gene: TRBV7-7; j_gene: TRBJ2-1; len: 16; CDR3aa: CASSLGLAGAEDEQFF; CDR3nt: TGTGCTAGCAGCTTAGGGCTAGCGGGAGCCGAAGATGAGCAGTTCTTC
abundance: -; d_gene: TRBD2; v_gene: TRBV2; j_gene: TRBJ2-7; len: 13; CDR3aa: CASSSGRAYEQYF; CDR3nt: TGTGCCAGCAGTAGCGGGAGGGCCTACGAGCAGTACTTC
abundance: -; d_gene: TRBD1; v_gene: TRBV5-1; j_gene: TRBJ1-6; len: 14; CDR3aa: CASSLTGQDSPLHF; CDR3nt: TGCGCCAGCAGCTTGACAGGACAGGATTCACCCCTCCACTTT
abundance: -; d_gene: -; v_gene: TRBV27; j_gene: TRBJ1-3; len: 16; CDR3aa: CASSLFSPITGNTIYF; CDR3nt: TGTGCCAGCAGTTTATTTAGCCCCATAACGGGAAACACCATATATTTT
abundance: -; d_gene: -; v_gene: TRBV2; j_gene: TRBJ2-7; len: 15; CDR3aa: CASSVPQGGPAAQYF; CDR3nt: TGTGCCAGCAGTGTACCACAGGGTGGCCCCGCGGCGCAGTACTTC
abundance: -; d_gene: -; v_gene: TRBV28; j_gene: TRBJ2-7; len: 15; CDR3aa: CASSLRGILFYEQYF; CDR3nt: TGTGCCAGCAGTTTACGGGGTATACTGTTCTACGAGCAGTACTTC
abundance: -; d_gene: TRBD1; v_gene: TRBV28; j_gene: TRBJ1-5; len: 14; CDR3aa: CASRPTGENQPQHF; CDR3nt: TGTGCCAGCAGACCTACAGGGGAAAATCAGCCCCAGCATTTT
abundance: -; d_gene: -; v_gene: TRBV6-6; j_gene: TRBJ2-7; len: 13; CDR3aa: CASSLQGTYEQYF; CDR3nt: TGTGCCAGCAGCCTACAGGGTACCTACGAGCAGTACTTC
abundance: -; d_gene: -; v_gene: TRBV15; j_gene: TRBJ1-2; len: 15; CDR3aa: CATSRDGKRGSGYTF; CDR3nt: TGTGCCACCAGCAGAGATGGGAAGAGGGGGAGTGGCTACACCTTC
abundance: -; d_gene: -; v_gene: TRBV23-1; j_gene: TRBJ1-6; len: 15; CDR3aa: CASSRGVAYNSPLHF; CDR3nt: TGCGCCAGCAGTCGGGGGGTCGCCTATAATTCACCCCTCCACTTT
abundance: -; d_gene: TRBD1; v_gene: TRBV6-4; j_gene: TRBJ1-1; len: 17; CDR3aa: CATPPGTGTLMNTEAFF; CDR3nt: TGTGCCACCCCGCCGGGGACAGGGACTTTGATGAACACTGAAGCTTTCTTT
abundance: once; d_gene: -; v_gene: TRBV9; j_gene: TRBJ1-3; len: 14; CDR3aa: CASRGDNAGNTIYF; CDR3nt: TGTGCCAGCAGGGGGGACAACGCTGGAAACACCATATATTTT
abundance: few; d_gene: TRBD2; v_gene: TRBV7-3; j_gene: TRBJ2-7; len: 14; CDR3aa: CASSPSGSSAEQYF; CDR3nt: TGTGCCAGCAGCCCTAGCGGGAGTTCGGCCGAGCAGTACTTC
abundance: -; d_gene: -; v_gene: TRBV28; j_gene: TRBJ2-2; len: 14; CDR3aa: CASSLGGDTGELFF; CDR3nt: TGTGCCAGCAGTTTGGGAGGTGACACCGGGGAGCTGTTTTTT
abundance: -; d_gene: TRBD2; v_gene: TRBV27; j_gene: TRBJ2-7; len: 14; CDR3aa: CASSLTSGRYEQYF; CDR3nt: TGTGCCAGCAGTTTAACTAGCGGGCGATACGAGCAGTACTTC
abundance: -; d_gene: TRBD2; v_gene: TRBV28; j_gene: TRBJ2-4; len: 14; CDR3aa: CASRGGRDRNIQYF; CDR3nt: TGTGCCAGCAGGGGAGGGAGAGACCGGAACATTCAGTACTTC
abundance: many; d_gene: -; v_gene: TRBV7-9; j_gene: TRBJ2-7; len: 14; CDR3aa: CASSLVAGSYEQYF; CDR3nt: TGTGCCAGCAGCTTAGTGGCAGGTAGCTACGAGCAGTACTTC
abundance: once; d_gene: -; v_gene: TRBV7-9; j_gene: TRBJ1-1; len: 14; CDR3aa: CASSLGHIQREAFF; CDR3nt: TGTGCCAGCAGCTTAGGCCATATTCAGAGGGAAGCTTTCTTT
abundance: many; d_gene: TRBD1; v_gene: TRBV18; j_gene: TRBJ1-2; len: 17; CDR3aa: CASSPRQGGSTNYGYTF; CDR3nt: TGTGCCAGCTCACCCAGGCAGGGGGGCTCGACCAACTATGGCTACACCTTC
abundance: -; d_gene: -; v_gene: TRBV5-1; j_gene: TRBJ1-3; len: 15; CDR3aa: CASSLEGGSGNTIYF; CDR3nt: TGCGCCAGCAGCTTGGAAGGGGGCTCTGGAAACACCATATATTTT
abundance: once; d_gene: TRBD1; v_gene: TRBV29-1; j_gene: TRBJ1-2; len: 13; CDR3aa: CSEDRGGNYGYTF; CDR3nt: TGCAGCGAAGACAGGGGAGGCAACTATGGCTACACCTTC
abundance: -; d_gene: TRBD1; v_gene: TRBV28; j_gene: TRBJ2-7; len: 13; CDR3aa: CASSSDRTYEQYF; CDR3nt: TGTGCCAGCAGTTCGGACAGGACCTACGAGCAGTACTTC
abundance: -; d_gene: -; v_gene: TRBV7-2; j_gene: TRBJ2-3; len: 14; CDR3aa: CASSWRAVVDTQYF; CDR3nt: TGTGCCAGCAGCTGGAGGGCCGTGGTAGATACGCAGTATTTT
abundance: -; d_gene: -; v_gene: TRBV4-1; j_gene: TRBJ1-5; len: 16; CDR3aa: CASSQDQAGTNQPQHF; CDR3nt: TGCGCCAGCAGCCAAGATCAGGCGGGGACTAATCAGCCCCAGCATTTT
abundance: -; d_gene: TRBD2; v_gene: TRBV2; j_gene: TRBJ2-2; len: 16; CDR3aa: CATAKGLAGNTGELFF; CDR3nt: TGTGCCACCGCCAAGGGACTAGCGGGGAACACCGGGGAGCTGTTTTTT
abundance: once; d_gene: -; v_gene: TRBV2; j_gene: TRBJ1-4; len: 14; CDR3aa: CASSDRGSAGRLFF; CDR3nt: TGTGCCAGCAGTGATAGGGGGTCGGCTGGGAGACTGTTTTTT
abundance: few; d_gene: TRBD2; v_gene: TRBV5-6; j_gene: TRBJ2-5; len: 15; CDR3aa: CASSLGLAGDETQYF; CDR3nt: TGTGCCAGCAGCTTAGGACTAGCGGGGGATGAGACCCAGTACTTC
abundance: -; d_gene: -; v_gene: TRBV28; j_gene: TRBJ2-5; len: 14; CDR3aa: CASSSGLTQETQYF; CDR3nt: TGTGCCAGCAGTTCGGGACTGACCCAAGAGACCCAGTACTTC
abundance: -; d_gene: TRBD1; v_gene: TRBV28; j_gene: TRBJ1-2; len: 15; CDR3aa: CASSSSGQGGYGYTF; CDR3nt: TGTGCCAGCAGTTCCTCCGGACAGGGGGGATATGGCTACACCTTC
abundance: once; d_gene: -; v_gene: TRBV29-1; j_gene: TRBJ2-7; len: 12; CDR3aa: CSVGLFDDEQYF; CDR3nt: TGCAGCGTTGGACTTTTTGACGACGAGCAGTACTTC
abundance: -; d_gene: TRBD1; v_gene: TRBV7-8; j_gene: TRBJ1-5; len: 13; CDR3aa: CASSTDRVQPQHF; CDR3nt: TGTGCCAGCAGCACCGACAGGGTACAGCCCCAGCATTTT
abundance: -; d_gene: -; v_gene: TRBV18; j_gene: TRBJ2-5; len: 15; CDR3aa: CASSPPSLARETQYF; CDR3nt: TGTGCCAGCTCACCACCGTCACTAGCCCGGGAGACCCAGTACTTC
abundance: -; d_gene: -; v_gene: TRBV5-1; j_gene: TRBJ1-4; len: 14; CDR3aa: CASSLAQLNEKLFF; CDR3nt: TGCGCCAGCAGCTTGGCCCAACTAAATGAAAAACTGTTTTTT